This TCR beta chain was profiled in a study of T cell repertoires in cytomegalovirus infection. The germline V gene encodes CDR1 SEHNR and CDR2 FQNEAQ (reference sequence). CDR3 size: 11 residues. TCRdb re-called the reads through MiXCR, storing one row per CDR3 protein. The table includes a few hundred thousand distinct CDR3 sequences, roughly 42% detected once. This clonotype was seen more than once but under ten times. No antigen is known for it. The sequenced sample was cultured PBMCs, obtained from culture after CMV antigen stimulation. This rearrangement joins TRBV7-9 to TRBJ1-2, with D uncertain. The origin of this receptor is a human donor in good health (CMV status not recorded). Some clones in this sample may be carry-over from other donors' samples. CDR3 bases: TGTGTAGGAGAGGCTAACTATGGCTACACCTTC. Its protein is CVGEANYGYTF. Looking up the rest from reference TRBV7-9 and TRBJ1-2 gives the full variable domain: DTGVSQNPRHKITKRGQNVTFRCDPISEHNRLYWYRQTLGQGPEFLTYFQNEAQLEKSRLLSDRFSAERPKGSFSTLEIQRTEQGDSAMYLCVGEANYGYTFGSGTRLTVV.